A single sample gave rise to the 12 T cell receptor beta chains below, sequenced in a study of blood T cell repertoires in COVID-19. Sequencing used immunoSEQ multiplex PCR; TCRdb keeps in-frame clones, though not all of them. This sample has around 200,000 clones; 70% to 85% occur once, and the top ten carry roughly 9.8%. Material for sequencing was peripheral blood. These receptors all come from a woman aged 80 or over with acute or convalescent COVID-19.

The chain combines TRBV9 with TRBJ1-2, with TRBD1 matching 7 bases. V was clipped by 3 bases and J by 3 bases; unmatched bases: 8. Germline CDR1 and CDR2: SGDLS and YYNGEE. The CDR3 totals 15 residues. In nucleotides, the CDR3 is TGTGCCAGCAGCGGATCGGGACAGCGGGACTATGGCTACACCTTC. Its translation is CASSGSGQRDYGYTF.

This clone was detected only a few times. The chain has TRBV3-1 (or the pseudogene TRBV3-2) and TRBJ2-3; TRBD2 matches at 12 bases. Losses at the gene ends were 4 bases for V and 4 bases for J; bases not matched to a gene: 9. CDR1 is LGHDT, CDR2 YNNKEL, per germline (reference sequence). The CDR3 is made up of 17 amino acids. The CDR3 DNA follows: TGTGCCAGCAGCCTAAAGAGGACTAGCGGGAATTCAGATACGCAGTATTTT. This sequence encodes CASSLKRTSGNSDTQYF.

This clone was detected only once. V gene TRBV28 combines with J gene TRBJ2-7; D is possibly TRBD1 (6 bases). Germline values: CDR1 MDHEN, CDR2 SYDVKM. The CDR3 totals 15 residues. V was pared by 3 bases and J by 1 base, with 13 bases between. CDR3 sequence (DNA): TGTGCCAGCAGTTTTGGGGGAACAGGGTCCTACGAGCAGTACTTC. Translating gives CASSFGGTGSYEQYF.

The CDR3 DNA is TGTGCCAGCAGCTCTTGGGCCTCTGGGGCCAACGTCCTGACTTTC. Amino acid sequence: CASSSWASGANVLTF. The chain combines TRBV9 with TRBJ2-6; unclear D gene. The CDR3 is 15 amino acids. Germline CDR1 reads SGDLS; CDR2 reads YYNGEE. V lost 4 bases and J 0 bases, leaving 8 bases between the germline ends.

The genes are TRBV5-6 and TRBJ2-3, with 9 positions matching TRBD1. With V trimmed by 4 bases and J by 2 bases, 5 bases remained unmatched. This CDR3 comprises 15 residues. Germline V gene sequence: CDR1 SGHDT, CDR2 YYEEEE. DNA for the CDR3: TGTGCCAGCAGCCGCGACAGGGGGGACACAGATACGCAGTATTTT. This codes for CASSRDRGDTDTQYF.

The chain links TRBV9 to TRBJ2-1; 9 bases match TRBD2. V shed 3 bases, J shed 2 bases, and the junction held 3 bases outside the gene matches. From germline, CDR1 is SGDLS and CDR2 YYNGEE. The CDR3 is made up of 15 amino acids. The CDR3: CASSAVAGAYNEQFF. As DNA, the CDR3 is TGTGCCAGCAGCGCCGTAGCGGGGGCCTACAATGAGCAGTTCTTC.

The chain couples TRBV18 to TRBJ2-2, with 8 bases lining up with TRBD1. This CDR3 is built from 17 residues. The germline V gene encodes CDR1 KGHSH and CDR2 LQKENI. Trimming took 0 bases from V and 3 from J; bases not matched to a gene: 6. CDR3 loop: CASSPPRQGADTGELFF. The CDR3 DNA sequence: TGTGCCAGCTCACCACCCCGGCAGGGGGCGGACACCGGGGAGCTGTTTTTT.

This clone was seen just once. This chain links TRBV6-4 with TRBJ2-1; TRBD2 might be the D (6 bases). Germline CDR1 is MRHNA and CDR2 is SNTAGT. The CDR3 length is 15 residues. V dropped 4 bases and J dropped 9 bases, with 19 bases sitting between them. The CDR3 sequence is CASSVSAGAGGEQFF. CDR3 coding DNA: TGTGCCAGCAGTGTTTCGGCTGGCGCCGGGGGTGAGCAGTTCTTC.

The chain links TRBV7-6 to TRBJ1-6; 9 bases agree with TRBD1. The CDR3 totals 15 residues. Germline V gives CDR1 SGHVS, CDR2 FNYEAQ. V lost 4 bases and J lost 7; bases outside the gene matches: 5. This CDR3 is CASSYRDRENSPLHF. The CDR3 DNA is TGTGCCAGCAGCTACCGGGACAGGGAAAATTCACCCCTCCACTTT.

The CDR3 here is CASSRALISGNTIYF. The CDR3 DNA reads as TGTGCCAGCTCACGGGCTCTTATCTCTGGAAACACCATATATTTT. This chain uses TRBV18 with TRBJ1-3; D is undetermined. Trimming removed 4 bases at V and 0 bases at J, with 10 bases between. The CDR3 length is 15 residues. Germline values: CDR1 KGHSH, CDR2 LQKENI.

The CDR3 loop reads CATAGRSNTEAFF. In DNA, the CDR3 is TGTGCAACTGCAGGGCGATCGAACACTGAAGCTTTCTTT. The chain uses TRBV19 and TRBJ1-1; possibly TRBD1 for D (5 bases). Germline CDR1 reads LNHDA; CDR2 reads SQIVND (reference sequence). The CDR3 loop spans 13 amino acids.

V gene TRBV27 combines with J gene TRBJ1-1; D perhaps matches TRBD1 (5 bases). The CDR3 covers 15 residues. Germline loops: CDR1 MNHEY, CDR2 SMNVEV (reference sequence). Trimming cost V 8 bases and J 0 bases, with 16 bases left between them. Written as DNA, the CDR3 is TGTGCCAGCCTCCGTTTAGGGGCGCTGAACACTGAAGCTTTCTTT. Translating gives CASLRLGALNTEAFF.